The rows below give T cell receptor beta chains drawn from one sample of a study of PD-1 blockade in classical Hodgkin lymphoma. Generated by immunoSEQ multiplex PCR, the TCRdb table keeps only in-frame clones and is missing some. The sample carries about 46,000 clones, about three quarters recorded once. This specimen consisted of peripheral blood mononuclear cells (PBMCs), obtained before the second cycle of nivolumab. These TCRs come from a human donor with classical Hodgkin lymphoma. Each CDR3 is given with its conserved first and last residue. A D gene is named only where the DNA matches it firmly. Clone size, where shown, is once, few, many, or a class for clones that have expanded.

TRBV30	-	TRBJ1-2	-	TGTGCCTGGAGTGTAGGGACATACTATGGCTACACCTTC	CAWSVGTYYGYTF
TRBV7-9	-	TRBJ1-1	-	TGTGCCAGCAGCTTAGAGCGAGGCACTGAAGCTTTCTTT	CASSLERGTEAFF
TRBV19	TRBD1	TRBJ2-5	-	TGTGCCAGTAGGGGGGACAGGGGGAGACAAGAGACCCAGTACTTC	CASRGDRGRQETQYF
TRBV2	TRBD1	TRBJ1-1	-	TGTGCCAGCAGTCTCGAACAGGGGGCTGAAGCTTTCTTT	CASSLEQGAEAFF
TRBV19	-	TRBJ1-1	-	TGTGCCAGTAGTTTAATAGAAGGGACAACGAACACTGAAGCTTTCTTT	CASSLIEGTTNTEAFF
TRBV7-9	-	TRBJ2-4	medium-sized	TGTGCCAGCAGCTTAGACATTCGGCAGTTGGGAAACATTCAGTACTTC	CASSLDIRQLGNIQYF
TRBV19	-	TRBJ2-7	few	TGTGCCAGTAGTACTAGACAGGCCTACGAGCAGTACTTC	CASSTRQAYEQYF
TRBV6-5	-	TRBJ1-2	-	TGTGCCAGCAGTTACACAGACAGCTTCTATGGCTACACCTTC	CASSYTDSFYGYTF
TRBV15	-	TRBJ2-3	-	TGTGCCACCAGCGGACGGATCACTAGCACAGATACGCAGTATTTT	CATSGRITSTDTQYF
TRBV5-4	TRBD1	TRBJ2-1	-	TGTGCCAGCAGCTCCGGGACAGGGGGCGGGAAGCAGTTCTTC	CASSSGTGGGKQFF
TRBV11-2	TRBD2	TRBJ2-7	-	TGTGCCAGCAGTTATCTAGCGGGAGTGGGCTACGAGCAGTACTTC	CASSYLAGVGYEQYF
TRBV19	-	TRBJ1-1	-	TGTGCCAGTAGTATAGGGAGGGTTCGTACTGAAGCTTTCTTT	CASSIGRVRTEAFF
TRBV30	-	TRBJ2-5	-	TGTGCCTGGAGTCTGACCGGGACGCAGGGCGAGACCCAGTACTTC	CAWSLTGTQGETQYF
TRBV30	-	TRBJ1-2	-	TGTGCCTGGAAGGACGGAGGAAAACCATATGGCTACACCTTC	CAWKDGGKPYGYTF
TRBV7-9	-	TRBJ2-5	-	TGTGCCAGCAGCTTATCCGGGGCTAAAGAGACCCAGTACTTC	CASSLSGAKETQYF
TRBV19	-	TRBJ1-5	-	TGTGCCAGTAGTATCAGGCTGGTCAATCAGCCCCAGCATTTT	CASSIRLVNQPQHF
TRBV5-1	-	TRBJ1-1	-	TGCGCCAGCAGGAGTCAGGGCTTGGAGGTTACTGAAGCTTTCTTT	CASRSQGLEVTEAFF
TRBV7-8	-	TRBJ1-5	-	TGTGCCAGCAGCTTAGAGGGGTACAGGGCCAATCAGCCCCAGCATTTT	CASSLEGYRANQPQHF
TRBV5-4	TRBD1	TRBJ1-6	few	TGTGCCAGCAGCCCGGACAGAACAGGGGGTTCACCCCTCCACTTT	CASSPDRTGGSPLHF
TRBV6-6	-	TRBJ1-1	few	TGTGCCAGCAGTTACGAGGCAGGCCTACTGAACACTGAAGCTTTCTTT	CASSYEAGLLNTEAFF
TRBV7-9	-	TRBJ1-3	medium-sized	TGTGCCAGCACACAGACAGACCGAAACACCATATATTTT	CASTQTDRNTIYF
TRBV4-2	-	TRBJ1-1	few	TGTGCCAGCAGCCAAGACAGGCTGGGAGGTGAAGCTTTCTTT	CASSQDRLGGEAFF
TRBV6-5	TRBD2	TRBJ2-1	-	TGTGCCAGCAGTTCCCTTAGCGGGATGGTGGGCAATGAGCAGTTCTTC	CASSSLSGMVGNEQFF
TRBV30	TRBD1	TRBJ2-7	-	TGTGCCTGGAGAAGCAGGGACAGTGTCTACGAGCAGTACTTC	CAWRSRDSVYEQYF
TRBV9	TRBD2	TRBJ2-3	-	TGTGCCAGCAGCGTAGGGCTAGCGGGCGGTACAGATACGCAGTATTTT	CASSVGLAGGTDTQYF
TRBV5-1	-	TRBJ2-3	-	TGCGCCAGCAGCTTGGCGCTAGGCGCAGATACGCAGTATTTT	CASSLALGADTQYF
TRBV19	TRBD1	TRBJ2-2	-	TGTGCCAGTAGTAGACAACAGGGGGCGGCCGGGGAGCTGTTTTTT	CASSRQQGAAGELFF
TRBV5-4	TRBD1	TRBJ1-1	once	TGTGCCAGCAGCTCCACAGGGGACGACACTGAAGCTTTCTTT	CASSSTGDDTEAFF
TRBV7-3	-	TRBJ2-1	-	TGTGCCAGCAGCTTAGTATTTATGGGTGAGCAGTTCTTC	CASSLVFMGEQFF
TRBV30	TRBD1	TRBJ2-1	-	TGTGCCTGGAGCGGGACTTTCTGGGACAGGGAATTTTACAATGAGCAGTTCTTC	CAWSGTFWDREFYNEQFF
TRBV19	-	TRBJ2-7	-	TGTGCCAGTAGCTATACAGGGATTCTACGAGTAGAGCAGTACTTC	CASSYTGILRVEQYF
TRBV27	-	TRBJ2-2	-	TGTGCCAGCAGTTTAGCTTACAGGGTGAACACCGGGGAGCTGTTTTTT	CASSLAYRVNTGELFF
TRBV7-2	TRBD2	TRBJ2-7	-	TGTGCCAGCAGCTTAGTGGGGGGGAACGAGCAGTACTTC	CASSLVGGNEQYF
TRBV5-1	TRBD2	TRBJ2-1	few	TGCGCCAGCAGCTTGGCACTAGCGGGAAACAATGAGCAGTTCTTC	CASSLALAGNNEQFF
TRBV6-4	TRBD2	TRBJ2-1	-	TGTGCCAGCAGTCCCCGGGAGGGAAGAAATGAGCAGTTCTTC	CASSPREGRNEQFF
TRBV7-3	-	TRBJ2-2	-	TGTGCCAGCAGCTCGCGGAACACCGGGGAGCTGTTTTTT	CASSSRNTGELFF
TRBV27	-	TRBJ2-7	-	TGTGCCAGCAGTCCCGGCCTTTTGCAGTACTTC	CASSPGLLQYF
TRBV7-9	-	TRBJ2-7	once	TGTGCCAGCAGCTTAAGGGGACGGGCCTACGAGCAGTACTTC	CASSLRGRAYEQYF
TRBV5-1	-	TRBJ1-6	few	TGCGCCAGCAGCTTGGATGGGGGAGGTAATTCACCCCTCCACTTT	CASSLDGGGNSPLHF
TRBV4-3	TRBD2	TRBJ2-1	-	TGCGCCAGCAGCCAAGTTGGGACTAGCGGGTTTCAGAACTACAATGAGCAGTTCTTC	CASSQVGTSGFQNYNEQFF
TRBV9	-	TRBJ2-3	-	TGTGCCAGCAGCCTGCCCTCCGTTAGCACAGATACGCAGTATTTT	CASSLPSVSTDTQYF
TRBV6-5	-	TRBJ2-5	-	TGTGCCAGCAGACCCCAAGTGGGGCAAGAGACCCAGTACTTC	CASRPQVGQETQYF
TRBV7-2	TRBD1	TRBJ1-2	-	TGTGCCAGCAGCTGGGACAGGGGTTCCACTTATGGCTACACCTTC	CASSWDRGSTYGYTF
TRBV12-5	-	TRBJ2-5	-	TGTGCTAGTGGACAAGACATGCAAGAGACCCAGTACTTC	CASGQDMQETQYF
TRBV27	TRBD2	TRBJ2-7	-	TGTGCCAGCAGTCTACCCGGGACTAGACTCTACTTC	CASSLPGTRLYF
TRBV19	TRBD1	TRBJ1-3	-	TGTGCCAGTAGTACCCGGGGACAGGTGGTCGGAGACACCATATATTTT	CASSTRGQVVGDTIYF
TRBV11-2	-	TRBJ2-7	-	TGTGCCAGCAGCCCGTCCAGTTCGACCTACGAGCAGTACTTC	CASSPSSSTYEQYF
TRBV7-2	TRBD1	TRBJ2-2	-	TGTGCCAGCAGCGTCCGGGACAGGGGGCGGACCGGGGAGCTGTTTTTT	CASSVRDRGRTGELFF
TRBV28	-	TRBJ1-3	-	TGTGCCAGCTGGACCTCGGGCGACTCTGGAAACACCATATATTTT	CASWTSGDSGNTIYF
TRBV2	TRBD1	TRBJ1-4	-	TGTGCCAGCAGCTACAGGGGGCTAACTAATGAAAAACTGTTTTTT	CASSYRGLTNEKLFF
TRBV7-9	TRBD1	TRBJ2-7	once	TGTGCCAGCAGCTTAGGACAGGGGGCAACCTACGAGCAGTACTTC	CASSLGQGATYEQYF
TRBV27	TRBD1	TRBJ1-6	-	TGTGCCAGCAGCCGCCTCAGGGGGTATAATTCACCCCTCCACTTT	CASSRLRGYNSPLHF
TRBV27	-	TRBJ2-3	once	TGTGCCAGCAGTTCTGGGTACTTTAGCACAGATACGCAGTATTTT	CASSSGYFSTDTQYF
TRBV5-1	-	TRBJ1-5	-	TGCGCCAGCGGAGATCGGGACCTCGAAACCGATCAGCCCCAGCATTTT	CASGDRDLETDQPQHF
TRBV29-1	-	TRBJ2-7	-	TGCAGCGAGCTGGGCAGGGTCTACGAGCAGTACTTC	CSELGRVYEQYF